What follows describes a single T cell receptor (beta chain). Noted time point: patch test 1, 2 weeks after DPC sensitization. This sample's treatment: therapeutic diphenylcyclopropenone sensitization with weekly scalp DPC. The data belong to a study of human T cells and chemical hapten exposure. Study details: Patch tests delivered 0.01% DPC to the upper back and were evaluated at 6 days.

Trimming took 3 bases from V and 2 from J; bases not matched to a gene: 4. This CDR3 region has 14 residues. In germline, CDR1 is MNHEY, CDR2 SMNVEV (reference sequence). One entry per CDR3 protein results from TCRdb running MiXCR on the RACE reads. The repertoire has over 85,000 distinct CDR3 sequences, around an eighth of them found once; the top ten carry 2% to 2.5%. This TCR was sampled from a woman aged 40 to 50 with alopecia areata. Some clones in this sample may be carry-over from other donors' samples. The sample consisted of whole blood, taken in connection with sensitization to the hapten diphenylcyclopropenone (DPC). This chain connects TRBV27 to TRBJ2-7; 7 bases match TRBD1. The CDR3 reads CASSFKTGTYEQYF. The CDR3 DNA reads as TGTGCCAGCAGTTTCAAGACAGGGACCTACGAGCAGTACTTC.